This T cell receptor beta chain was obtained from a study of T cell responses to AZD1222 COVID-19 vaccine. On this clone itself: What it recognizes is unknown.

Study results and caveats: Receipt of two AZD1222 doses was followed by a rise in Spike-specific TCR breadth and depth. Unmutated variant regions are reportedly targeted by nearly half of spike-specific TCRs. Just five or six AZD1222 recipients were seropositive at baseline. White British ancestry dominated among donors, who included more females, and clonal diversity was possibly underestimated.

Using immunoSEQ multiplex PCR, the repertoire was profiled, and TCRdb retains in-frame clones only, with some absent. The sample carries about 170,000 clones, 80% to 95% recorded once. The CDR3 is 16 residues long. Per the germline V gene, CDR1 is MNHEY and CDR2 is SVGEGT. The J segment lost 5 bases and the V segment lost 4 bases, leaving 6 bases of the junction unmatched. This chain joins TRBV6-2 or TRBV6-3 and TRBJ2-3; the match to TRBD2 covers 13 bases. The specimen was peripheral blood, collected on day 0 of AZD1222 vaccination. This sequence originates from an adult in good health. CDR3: CASSSRTSGGRDTQYF. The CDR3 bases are TGTGCCAGCAGTTCACGGACTAGCGGGGGACGAGATACGCAGTATTTT.